The rows below give T cell receptor beta chains drawn from one sample of a study of response to subunit inactivated influenza vaccine. TCRdb independently ran MiXCR on the RT-PCR reads; one entry per CDR3 protein. The sample shows 490,000 or so distinct CDR3 sequences, under 9% of them seen only once. Source: PBMCs from blood, taken 23 to 25 months after vaccination. Receptors originate from a man aged 45 to 70 who received an inactivated influenza vaccine. CDR3s include the opening cysteine and the closing phenylalanine or tryptophan. A D gene is named only where the DNA matches it firmly. Size values are once, few and many counts, or a class for expanded clones, and some rows have none.

V gene,J gene,clone size,D gene,CDR3 length,CDR3 protein,CDR3 DNA
TRBV20-1,TRBJ2-5,.,TRBD2,15,CSAGGGASGRETQYF,TGCAGTGCTGGAGGTGGAGCTAGCGGGCGAGAGACCCAGTACTTC
TRBV28,TRBJ2-7,.,TRBD1,13,CATLDRGPYEQYF,TGTGCCACCCTAGACAGGGGGCCATACGAGCAGTACTTC
TRBV7-9,TRBJ2-3,few,TRBD2,16,CASSALRGGALGTQYF,TGTGCCAGCAGCGCCCTCCGCGGGGGGGCCTTGGGTACGCAGTATTTT
TRBV5-6,TRBJ2-7,few,.,14,CATNRRDKFYEQYF,TGTGCCACCAACCGGCGGGACAAGTTCTACGAGCAGTACTTC
TRBV15,TRBJ1-1,many,TRBD1,16,CATSREAGGSNTEAFF,TGTGCCACCAGCAGAGAGGCAGGGGGCTCGAACACTGAAGCTTTCTTT
TRBV5-1,TRBJ2-7,many,.,14,CASSDTSGAHEQYF,TGCGCCAGCAGCGATACCTCGGGGGCCCACGAGCAGTACTTC
TRBV29-1,TRBJ2-1,.,.,15,CSVEDLQGRNNEQFF,TGCAGCGTTGAAGATCTGCAGGGGAGGAACAATGAGCAGTTCTTC
TRBV6-1,TRBJ2-2,few,.,17,CASSRRGRLALTGELFF,TGTGCCAGCAGTCGCAGGGGTCGGCTAGCGCTAACCGGGGAGCTGTTTTTT
TRBV12-3/TRBV12-4,TRBJ1-2,many,TRBD1,12,CARRQGDYGYTF,TGTGCCAGGAGACAGGGAGACTATGGCTACACCTTC
TRBV20-1,TRBJ2-7,.,.,15,CSARDPLGGGGEQYF,TGCAGTGCTAGAGATCCCCTCGGGGGTGGGGGCGAGCAGTACTTC
TRBV29-1,TRBJ1-1,many,TRBD1,12,CSGSTGDTEAFF,TGCAGCGGGTCCACAGGGGACACTGAAGCTTTCTTT
TRBV4-1,TRBJ1-2,once,TRBD1,15,CASRQQTGINYGYTF,TGCGCCAGCCGCCAACAGACAGGGATTAACTATGGCTACACCTTC
TRBV6-2/TRBV6-3,TRBJ1-1,.,.,14,CASSYGGVNTEAFF,TGTGCCAGCAGTTACGGGGGAGTGAACACTGAAGCTTTCTTT
TRBV4-1,TRBJ2-1,.,TRBD2,13,CASSQETSWEQFF,TGCGCCAGCAGCCAAGAGACTAGCTGGGAGCAGTTCTTC
TRBV3-1,TRBJ2-7,.,.,17,CASTKEVGGAFNYEQYF,TGTGCCAGCACCAAAGAGGTGGGGGGCGCTTTTAACTACGAGCAGTACTTC
TRBV5-1,TRBJ2-3,few,.,15,CASSLAQVRTDTQYF,TGCGCCAGCAGCTTGGCCCAAGTCCGCACAGATACGCAGTATTTT
TRBV20-1,TRBJ2-5,.,TRBD2,19,CCARDRRLAGEPKGETQYF,TGCTGTGCTAGAGATCGAAGACTAGCGGGAGAACCAAAGGGGGAGACCCAGTACTTC
TRBV20-1,TRBJ1-1,.,.,13,CSAPQYPNTEAFF,TGCAGTGCACCACAGTACCCAAACACTGAAGCTTTCTTT
TRBV2,TRBJ2-1,.,TRBD2,15,CASSEGRTSLNEQFF,TGTGCCAGCAGTGAGGGTAGGACTAGCCTCAATGAGCAGTTCTTC
TRBV3-1,TRBJ1-1,many,.,14,CASSQNLQYTEAFF,TGTGCCAGCAGCCAGAACCTACAGTACACTGAAGCTTTCTTT
TRBV29-1,TRBJ2-7,few,TRBD1,12,CSVAGTDYEQYF,TGCAGCGTCGCCGGGACAGACTACGAGCAGTACTTC
TRBV12-3/TRBV12-4,TRBJ1-2,few,.,14,CASSLGGYQYGYTF,TGTGCCAGCAGTTTAGGGGGGTATCAATATGGCTACACCTTC
TRBV7-2,TRBJ1-1,many,TRBD1,14,CASSLDRVGGEAFF,TGTGCCAGCAGCTTGGACAGGGTGGGGGGTGAAGCTTTCTTT
TRBV5-6,TRBJ2-6,.,.,15,CASSFWGAGANVLTF,TGTGCCAGCAGCTTCTGGGGGGCTGGGGCCAACGTCCTGACTTTC
TRBV29-1,TRBJ2-2,many,TRBD2,16,CSVEKISGGNTGELFF,TGCAGCGTCGAGAAGATTAGCGGGGGGAACACCGGGGAGCTGTTTTTT
TRBV5-1,TRBJ2-7,.,TRBD2,16,CASSLSGGLLVYEQYF,TGCGCCAGCAGCCTGTCGGGGGGGCTGTTGGTCTACGAGCAGTACTTC
TRBV5-1,TRBJ2-1,many,TRBD2,16,CASSLRTSGGGDEQFF,TGCGCCAGCAGCTTACGGACTAGCGGGGGTGGTGATGAGCAGTTCTTC
TRBV12-3/TRBV12-4,TRBJ2-6,few,.,15,CASSSDSSGANVLTF,TGTGCCAGCAGTTCTGACAGCTCTGGGGCCAACGTCCTGACTTTC
TRBV4-1,TRBJ1-6,few,TRBD1,15,CASSPGQRDNSPLHF,TGCGCCAGCAGCCCGGGACAGAGAGATAATTCACCCCTCCACTTT
TRBV25-1,TRBJ2-5,.,.,15,CASSAGLSLWETQYF,TGTGCCAGCAGTGCTGGACTGTCTTTATGGGAGACCCAGTACTTC
TRBV28,TRBJ2-2,few,.,13,CAGGHSYTGELFF,TGTGCCGGGGGACACAGTTACACCGGGGAGCTGTTTTTT
TRBV28,TRBJ2-7,many,.,16,CASSNPRTHSSYEQYF,TGTGCCAGCAGTAACCCCCGGACTCACAGCTCCTACGAGCAGTACTTC
TRBV20-1,TRBJ1-5,many,.,14,CSARPGPNNQPQHF,TGCAGTGCTAGACCCGGGCCGAACAATCAGCCCCAGCATTTT